These T cell receptor beta chains were read from a single sample in a study of Ad26.COV2.S vaccination and SARS-CoV-2 variants. Produced via immunoSEQ multiplex PCR; TCRdb's table is partial and in-frame only. Of about 440,000 clones listed, roughly 91% are singletons. The sample in question was peripheral blood, obtained in a trial of Ad26.COV2.S vaccine versus placebo. The receptors come from a person aged 18-60 years who received the Ad26.COV2.S COVID-19 vaccine or a placebo. CDR3s include the opening cysteine and the closing phenylalanine or tryptophan. Each record gives: V gene, clone size, D gene, J gene, CDR3 DNA, CDR3 protein. The D gene is left open where the match is weak. Expanded clones get a size class; other rows say once, few or many, or leave the size out.

TRBV7-9	.	TRBD1	TRBJ1-3	TGTGCCAGCAGCTTAGAGCTCGGGACAGGAAGAAACACCATATATTTT	CASSLELGTGRNTIYF
TRBV6-6	.	TRBD1	TRBJ1-2	TGTGCCAGCAGTACATCGGGACAGTTCGGCTATGGCTACACCTTC	CASSTSGQFGYGYTF
TRBV29-1	.	TRBD2	TRBJ2-5	TGCAGCGTTGAGGTAGCGGGGACCCAGTACTTC	CSVEVAGTQYF
TRBV29-1	.	.	TRBJ1-1	TGCAGCGTCCTCGGGAGACCTAAACACACTGAAGCTTTCTTT	CSVLGRPKHTEAFF
TRBV27	.	.	TRBJ2-2	TGTGCCAGCAGTGACGCCAGGGGCCGGGAGCTGTTTTTT	CASSDARGRELFF
TRBV7-2	.	.	TRBJ2-1	TGTGCCAGCAGCCCCGCGGATTACAATGAGCAGTTCTTC	CASSPADYNEQFF
TRBV9	.	.	TRBJ1-5	TGTGCCAGCAGCGCGCGGGATAGCAATCAGCCCCAGCATTTT	CASSARDSNQPQHF
TRBV30	.	.	TRBJ2-3	TGTGCCTGGAAACCGCCCTGGACGGCCCGCACAGATACGCAGTATTTT	CAWKPPWTARTDTQYF
TRBV27	.	.	TRBJ2-3	TGTGCCAGCAGTTTATTTGGAGATACGCAGTATTTT	CASSLFGDTQYF
TRBV27	.	TRBD1	TRBJ1-2	TGTGCCAGCAGTTTAACAGGACAGGAATATGGCTACACCTTC	CASSLTGQEYGYTF
TRBV18	.	.	TRBJ2-5	TGTGCCAGCTCACCATCTGAGACCCAGTACTTC	CASSPSETQYF
TRBV9	.	.	TRBJ1-1	TGTGCCAGCAGCTCCCGATCCGGGGGGAACACTGAAGCTTTCTTT	CASSSRSGGNTEAFF
TRBV28	few	.	TRBJ2-7	TGTGCCAGCAGTTCCCCGGGCCAGACCTACGAGCAGTACTTC	CASSSPGQTYEQYF
TRBV12-5	.	TRBD1	TRBJ2-1	TGTGCTAGTGGCCCGGGTTTAGGGGGCCAGTTCTTC	CASGPGLGGQFF
TRBV5-5	.	.	TRBJ2-7	TGTGCCAGCAGCGGAAGACAGTCATCCTACGAGCAGTACTTC	CASSGRQSSYEQYF
TRBV4-2	.	.	TRBJ2-5	TGTGCCAGCAGCCAGGCGCCCCCGAGGAGGGAGACCCAGTACTTC	CASSQAPPRRETQYF
TRBV18	.	TRBD1	TRBJ1-1	TGTGCCAGCTCATTACAGGGGGGAGGAGGTGAAGCTTTCTTT	CASSLQGGGGEAFF
TRBV4-1	.	TRBD1	TRBJ2-1	TGCGCCAGCAGCCAAAGGCAGGGACAGGGGGGTTACGGTGAGCAGTTCTTC	CASSQRQGQGGYGEQFF
TRBV6-2/TRBV6-3	few	.	TRBJ1-2	TGTGCCAGCAGTTACTCGAGTGGCTACACCTTC	CASSYSSGYTF
TRBV14	.	.	TRBJ2-1	TGTGCCAGCAGCGTGGGACCGTTTAATGAGCAGTTCTTC	CASSVGPFNEQFF
TRBV4-2	.	.	TRBJ1-6	TGTGCCAGCAGCCAAGAAACAGGGTCTAATTCACCCCTCCACTTT	CASSQETGSNSPLHF
TRBV6-2/TRBV6-3	.	.	TRBJ2-1	TGTGCCAGCAGTTCAGCGGAAATCTCCTACAATGAGCAGTTCTTC	CASSSAEISYNEQFF
TRBV15	.	.	TRBJ1-1	TGTGCCACCAGCAGAGTCCCGACGGACACTGAAGCTTTCTTT	CATSRVPTDTEAFF
TRBV7-8	.	TRBD1	TRBJ2-5	TGTGCCAGCAGTTCCGGGACAGGGGGCGTCCCAAGAGAGACCCAGTACTTC	CASSSGTGGVPRETQYF
TRBV3-1/TRBV3-2	.	.	TRBJ2-1	TGTGCCAGCAGCCAAGCCGGATACAATGAGCAGTTCTTC	CASSQAGYNEQFF
TRBV14	.	.	TRBJ1-4	TGTGCCAGCAGCCAAGGACAGCTTACCGTCGAAAAACTGTTTTTT	CASSQGQLTVEKLFF
TRBV19	few	.	TRBJ1-2	TGTGCCAGTAGTACCTCCGGGACCGACTATGGCTACACCTTC	CASSTSGTDYGYTF
TRBV2	.	TRBD1	TRBJ2-5	TGTGCCAGCAGTGAAGCAGGGGGCTCGGAGACCCAGTACTTC	CASSEAGGSETQYF
TRBV7-8	.	.	TRBJ2-7	TGTGCCAGCAGCCTAAGTAGGCCCAACTACGAGCAGTACTTC	CASSLSRPNYEQYF
TRBV5-6	.	.	TRBJ2-1	TGTGCCAGCAGCTTTCAGTCCTACAATGAGCAGTTCTTC	CASSFQSYNEQFF
TRBV7-6	.	.	TRBJ2-2	TGTGCCAGCAGCTTAGGGACCGAGCTAACCGGGGAGCTGTTTTTT	CASSLGTELTGELFF
TRBV7-2	.	.	TRBJ2-1	TGTGCCAGCGGTTTTCGGGTTACCTACAATGAGCAGTTCTTC	CASGFRVTYNEQFF
TRBV19	.	.	TRBJ1-5	TGTGCCAGTAGCATGGGGCGTAACGCCAACAATCAGCCCCAGCATTTT	CASSMGRNANNQPQHF
TRBV12-3/TRBV12-4	few	.	TRBJ2-3	TGTGCCAGCAGTACCCGACGGTCAGATACGCAGTATTTT	CASSTRRSDTQYF
TRBV9	.	TRBD1	TRBJ1-2	TGTGCCAGCAGCTCCGGACAGGGTCGTACGGGCTACACCTTC	CASSSGQGRTGYTF
TRBV9	.	.	TRBJ2-2	TGTGCCAGCAGCGTAGCTGCAGGGGCACTGAACACCGGGGAGCTGTTTTTT	CASSVAAGALNTGELFF
TRBV7-9	.	.	TRBJ2-1	TGTGCCAGCAGCCCAGAGGGACTCTTGGATGAGCAGTTCTTC	CASSPEGLLDEQFF
TRBV6-5	.	.	TRBJ1-3	TGTGCCACCGGGCGGGGGGCTGGAAACACCATATATTTT	CATGRGAGNTIYF
TRBV7-3	.	.	TRBJ1-1	TGTGCCAGCAGCCCATCGGGGGGACCGGATTCAGTCACTGAAGCTTTCTTT	CASSPSGGPDSVTEAFF
TRBV2	.	.	TRBJ1-6	TGTGCCAGCAGTGAAGCGACGCGGCCTCTACACTTT	CASSEATRPLHF
TRBV5-1	.	TRBD1	TRBJ2-7	TGCGCCAGCAGCAGCGCACAGGGGGCGTACGAGCAGTACTTC	CASSSAQGAYEQYF
TRBV2	few	TRBD1	TRBJ2-2	TGTGCCAGCAGGGATACGACAGGGTCCACCGGGGAGCTGTTTTTT	CASRDTTGSTGELFF
TRBV6-2/TRBV6-3	.	.	TRBJ1-2	TGTGCCAGCAGTTACGCACAGGGCTCTCGGATCTATGGCTACACCTTC	CASSYAQGSRIYGYTF
TRBV27	.	TRBD1	TRBJ2-7	TGTGCCAGCAGTTTATCTCGACAGGGGCTTTCCTACGAGCAGTACTTC	CASSLSRQGLSYEQYF
TRBV6-5	.	TRBD2	TRBJ2-7	TGTGCCAGCAGTCACATAGCGGGAGACGCCTACGAGCAGTACTTC	CASSHIAGDAYEQYF
TRBV10-3	.	.	TRBJ2-7	TGTGCCATCAGCTCCGGGACGGAGACCTACGAGCAGTACTTC	CAISSGTETYEQYF